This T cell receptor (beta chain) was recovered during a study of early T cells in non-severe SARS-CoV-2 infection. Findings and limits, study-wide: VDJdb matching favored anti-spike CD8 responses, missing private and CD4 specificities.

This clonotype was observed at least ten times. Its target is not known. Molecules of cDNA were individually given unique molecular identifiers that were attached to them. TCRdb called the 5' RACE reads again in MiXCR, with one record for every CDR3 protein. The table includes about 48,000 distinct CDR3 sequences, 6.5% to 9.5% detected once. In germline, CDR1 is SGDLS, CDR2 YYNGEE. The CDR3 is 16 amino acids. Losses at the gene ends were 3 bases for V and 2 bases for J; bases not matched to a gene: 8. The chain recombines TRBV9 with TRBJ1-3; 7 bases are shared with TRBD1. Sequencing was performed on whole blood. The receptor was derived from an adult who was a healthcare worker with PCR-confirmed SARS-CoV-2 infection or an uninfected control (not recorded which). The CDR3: CASSAHTQGAGNTIYF. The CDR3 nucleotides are TGTGCCAGCAGCGCCCACACGCAGGGGGCTGGAAACACCATATATTTT.